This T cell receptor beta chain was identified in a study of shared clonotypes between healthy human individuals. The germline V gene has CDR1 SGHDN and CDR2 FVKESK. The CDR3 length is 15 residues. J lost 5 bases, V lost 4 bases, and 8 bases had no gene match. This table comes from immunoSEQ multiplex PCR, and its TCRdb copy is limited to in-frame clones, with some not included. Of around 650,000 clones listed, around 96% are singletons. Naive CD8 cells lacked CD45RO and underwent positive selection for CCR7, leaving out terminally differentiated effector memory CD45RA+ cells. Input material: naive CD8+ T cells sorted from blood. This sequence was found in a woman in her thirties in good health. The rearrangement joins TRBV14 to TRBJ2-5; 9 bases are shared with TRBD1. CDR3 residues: CASSPGTGLEETQYF. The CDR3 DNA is TGTGCCAGCAGCCCCGGGACAGGGCTCGAGGAGACCCAGTACTTC.